The clone carrying this TCR beta chain was picked up many times. Antigen specificity is unknown. The data belong to a study of Graves' ophthalmopathy and Graves' hyperthyroidism. Study as a whole: No ophthalmopathy within 18 months of follow-up signified stable hyperthyroidism. Whole-study results and caveats: Blood contained most expanded thyroid clonotypes exceeding 0.001 frequency. Between ophthalmopathy and stable hyperthyroidism, a 13-signature model drew a separation with approximately 90% sensitivity and approximately 77% specificity.

RNA transcripts were the source from which TCR beta CDR3 regions were amplified. In the first round, RT-PCR was carried out with HTBI primers, and a multiplex PCR formed the second round. TCRdb passed the multiplex PCR reads through MiXCR, listing each CDR3 protein once. This table holds around 1,000,000 distinct CDR3 sequences, about two fifths found once. The diagnosis combined clinical symptoms, thyroxine, TRAb, thyroid ultrasound and orbital computed tomography scans. What was sequenced was peripheral blood or thyroid tissue (not recorded which). The TCR sequence derives from an adult man with Graves' hyperthyroidism.

CDR3 sequence: CAISDSTGSYEQYF. The CDR3 region has the DNA TGTGCCATCAGTGATTCGACAGGTTCCTACGAGCAGTACTTC. The chain uses TRBV10-3 and TRBJ2-7, with D tentatively TRBD1 (6 bases). The CDR3 consists of 14 residues. Germline V gene data show CDR1 as ENHRY and CDR2 as SYGVKD. V dropped 3 bases and J dropped 1 base, with 10 bases sitting between them.